This TCR beta chain was captured by sequencing in a study of tumor and adjacent non-tumor tissue in lung cancer. The study, taken as a whole, reports: Shorter survival was associated with higher TCR diversity in tumors. TCR diversity was significantly greater in tumor than normal lung tissue. In normal lung, the top 100 clones were significantly more dominant than in tumor.

RNA was extracted from bulk tissue without any cell sorting. The normal lung tissue was taken more than 3 cm from the tumor edge. Donors were chemotherapy-naive, newly diagnosed lung cancer surgical patients in China, August–late 2014. V was clipped by 7 bases and J by 9 bases, with 16 bases between them. Germline V CDR1 and CDR2: MNHNS, SASEGT. This CDR3 is built from 13 residues. Comment on this clonotype: Its antigen is not known.

The library came from three nested PCR rounds adapted from ARM-PCR protocols. TCRdb redid the calling of the multiplex PCR reads with MiXCR, one entry per CDR3 protein. The top ten hold 28% of the sample, which has some 70,000 distinct CDR3 sequences, around 65% seen once. The TCR comes from a woman aged 50 to 60 with non-small cell lung cancer. Specimen: distant non-tumor lung tissue. The chain uses TRBV6-1 and TRBJ2-1; D unresolved. This chain's CDR3 is CASIGTILGEQFF. The CDR3 region has the DNA TGTGCCAGCATTGGTACTATCCTCGGTGAGCAGTTCTTC.